This passage covers 8 T cell receptor beta chains from one sample sequenced in a study of neurological immune-mediated disorders. TCRdb re-analysed the 5' RACE reads in MiXCR, keeping a single row per CDR3 protein. The sample lists 50,000 or so distinct CDR3 sequences; more than 9.5% were seen once. The source material was PBMCs. These receptors were taken from a man between 60 and 75 years old in good health.

CDR3 bases: TGTGCCAGCACCTATCCTTTGGGGGGACCTGGCTACACCTTC. This codes for CASTYPLGGPGYTF. The V gene is TRBV12-3 or TRBV12-4, the J gene TRBJ1-2; D might be TRBD1 (5 bases). V lost 7 bases to trimming and J lost 7 bases, with 19 bases between them. The CDR3 spans 14 residues.

This clonotype appeared many times. The rearrangement links TRBV5-1 to TRBJ1-6; 9 bases map to TRBD1. Unmatched junction bases numbered 7, after V lost 4 bases and J lost 5 bases. Germline V CDR1 and CDR2: SGHRS, YFSETQ. This CDR3 is 16 amino acids long. This chain's CDR3 is CASSAGGTGNNSPLHF. The CDR3 region has the DNA TGCGCCAGCAGCGCTGGAGGGACAGGGAATAATTCACCCCTCCACTTT.

The sample holds many counts of this clonotype. The chain is built from TRBV12-3 or TRBV12-4 and TRBJ2-7; 8 nucleotides line up with TRBD2. This CDR3 has 13 amino acids. V lost 2 bases and J lost 7; bases outside the gene matches: 4. The CDR3 spells CASSLLRGVEQYF. CDR3 DNA sequence: TGTGCCAGCAGTTTATTGCGGGGGGTAGAGCAGTACTTC.

This clonotype was seen many times. The chain combines TRBV29-1 with TRBJ2-7; 7 positions match TRBD2. V was clipped by 4 bases and J by 4 bases; unmatched bases: 10. The CDR3 extends over 14 amino acids. The germline CDR1 and CDR2 sequences are SQVTM and ANQGSEA. The CDR3 DNA follows: TGCAGCGTTGGTGGCGGGGGACCCCGGTACGAGCAGTACTTC. Translating gives CSVGGGGPRYEQYF.

This clonotype was seen many times. The rearrangement uses TRBV7-2 and TRBJ2-2, with D possibly matching TRBD2 (6 bases). The CDR3 is 15 residues long. The germline CDR1 and CDR2 sequences are SGHTA and FQGNSA. The V gene lost 5 bases and the J gene lost 2 bases, with 12 bases spanning the gap. CDR3 loop: CASSPRLENTGELFF. CDR3 in DNA: TGTGCCAGCAGCCCTCGACTAGAAAACACCGGGGAGCTGTTTTTT.

This clonotype was detected ten times or more. The chain uses TRBV3-1 and TRBJ1-2; 9 bases are a match to TRBD1. This CDR3 is built from 16 residues. V shed 3 bases and J 4 bases; nucleotides not matched to a gene: 9. The germline gives CDR1 LGHDT, CDR2 YNNKEL (reference sequence). The CDR3 sequence: CASSHTGTGSIYGYTF. In DNA form, the CDR3 reads TGTGCCAGCAGCCACACCGGGACAGGGAGTATCTATGGCTACACCTTC. Supplemented by reference TRBV3-1 and TRBJ1-2, the full variable domain reads DTAVSQTPKYLVTQMGNDKSIKCEQNLGHDTMYWYKQDSKKFLKIMFSYNNKELIINETVPNRFSPKSPDKAHLNLHINSLELGDSAVYFCASSHTGTGSIYGYTFGSGTRLTVV.

Ten or more counts support this clonotype. The chain is built from TRBV7-2 and TRBJ1-1, with 7 bases lining up with TRBD1. Germline V gene data show CDR1 as SGHTA and CDR2 as FQGNSA. This CDR3 comprises 20 residues. The junction had 20 bases not matched to a gene; V was cut back by 3 bases and J by 1 base. The CDR3: CASSFRRIRQGFLGNTEAFF. In nucleotides, the CDR3 is TGTGCCAGCAGCTTTCGTAGAATTAGACAGGGTTTTTTGGGGAACACTGAAGCTTTCTTT. Full variable domain (rest looked up from reference TRBV7-2 and TRBJ1-1): GAGVSQSPSNKVTEKGKDVELRCDPISGHTALYWYRQSLGQGLEFLIYFQGNSAPDKSGLPSDRFSAERTGGSVSTLTIQRTQQEDSAVYLCASSFRRIRQGFLGNTEAFFGQGTRLTVV.

This rearrangement joins TRBV7-6 to TRBJ2-2; TRBD1 is a possible D gene (6 bases). V shed 5 bases and J shed 6 bases, with 13 bases lying between them. This CDR3 is 14 amino acids long. Germline-derived CDR1 and CDR2 are SGHVS and FNYEAQ. The CDR3 coding sequence is TGTGCCAGCAGCGCTCAGGGGAAGGCCGGGGAGCTGTTTTTT. Translated: CASSAQGKAGELFF.